The clone carrying this T cell receptor beta chain was observed a few times. This specimen comes from a study of T cells of healthy individuals. From germline, CDR1 is DFQATT and CDR2 SNEGSKA (reference sequence). This CDR3 contains 14 residues. Between the trimmed V and J ends, which lost 1 base and 7 bases, there was a span of 14 bases. MiXCR, applied by TCRdb to the 5' RACE reads, yields one record per CDR3 protein. The sample shows approximately 58,000 distinct CDR3 sequences, roughly 15% of them seen only once. The chain joins TRBV20-1 to TRBJ2-1, with a possible D match to TRBD2 (7 bases). This TCR was sampled from a human donor in good health. The CDR3 here is CSARAAEGGNEQFF. As DNA, the CDR3 is TGCAGTGCTAGAGCTGCCGAGGGGGGGAATGAGCAGTTCTTC.